This T cell receptor beta chain is from a study of control samples from healthy donors and cancer patients. The method was immunoSEQ multiplex PCR; TCRdb's version includes in-frame clones alone and lacks a portion of them. Here the sample spans 390,000 or so clones, more than 80% being singletons. The CDR3 consists of 13 residues. Germline V lookup: CDR1 MGHDK, CDR2 SYGVNS. The germline V and J ends were trimmed by 3 bases and 0 bases, with 5 bases remaining between them. V and J are TRBV25-1 and TRBJ2-5, with D unclear. The material sequenced was PBMCs. The TCR comes from a man in his forties with head and neck cancer. DNA of the CDR3: TGTGCCAGCAGTGAGGCGGACCAAGAGACCCAGTACTTC. Encoded protein: CASSEADQETQYF.